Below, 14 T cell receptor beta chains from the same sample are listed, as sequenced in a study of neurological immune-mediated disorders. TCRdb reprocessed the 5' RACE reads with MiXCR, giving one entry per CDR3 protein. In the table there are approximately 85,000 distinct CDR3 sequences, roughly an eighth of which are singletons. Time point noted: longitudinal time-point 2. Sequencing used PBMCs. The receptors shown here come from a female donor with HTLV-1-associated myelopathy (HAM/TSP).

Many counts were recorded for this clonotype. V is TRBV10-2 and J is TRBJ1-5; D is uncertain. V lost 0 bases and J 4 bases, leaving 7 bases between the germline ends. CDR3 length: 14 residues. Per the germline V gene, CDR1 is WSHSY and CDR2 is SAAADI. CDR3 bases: TGCGCCAGCAGTGAGTCCACGGCGAATCAGCCCCAGCATTTT. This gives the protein CASSESTANQPQHF.

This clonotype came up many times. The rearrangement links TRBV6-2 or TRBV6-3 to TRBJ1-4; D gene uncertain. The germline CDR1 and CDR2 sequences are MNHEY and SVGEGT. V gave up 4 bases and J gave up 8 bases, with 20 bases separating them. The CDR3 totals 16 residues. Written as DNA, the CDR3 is TGTGCCAGCAGTTCACCCTTCCGAAGGGAAGGGGAAAAACTGTTTTTT. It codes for CASSSPFRREGEKLFF.

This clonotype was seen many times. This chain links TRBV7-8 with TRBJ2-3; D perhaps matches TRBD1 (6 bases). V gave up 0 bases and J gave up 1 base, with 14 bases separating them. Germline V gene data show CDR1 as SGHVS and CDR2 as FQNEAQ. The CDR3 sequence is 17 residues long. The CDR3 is CASSLAGDRTGTDTQYF. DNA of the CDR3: TGTGCCAGCAGCTTAGCGGGAGACAGGACGGGCACAGATACGCAGTATTTT.

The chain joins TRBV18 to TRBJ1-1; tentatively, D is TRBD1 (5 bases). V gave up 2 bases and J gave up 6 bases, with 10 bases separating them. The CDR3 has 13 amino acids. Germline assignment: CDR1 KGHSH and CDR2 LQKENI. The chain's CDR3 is CASSPMGGAEAFF. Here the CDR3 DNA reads TGTGCCAGCTCACCAATGGGGGGGGCTGAAGCTTTCTTT.

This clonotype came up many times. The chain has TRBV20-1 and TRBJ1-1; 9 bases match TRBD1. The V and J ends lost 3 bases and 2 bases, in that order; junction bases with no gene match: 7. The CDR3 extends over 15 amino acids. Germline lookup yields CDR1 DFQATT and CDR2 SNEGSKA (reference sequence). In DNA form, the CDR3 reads TGCAGTGCTAGGGGGACAGGGCGGGGTAACACTGAAGCTTTCTTT. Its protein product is CSARGTGRGNTEAFF.

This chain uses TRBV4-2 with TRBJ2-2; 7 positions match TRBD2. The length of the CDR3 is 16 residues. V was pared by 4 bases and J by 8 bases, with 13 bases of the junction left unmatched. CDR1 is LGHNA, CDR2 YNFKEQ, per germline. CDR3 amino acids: CASSPSSGDRSGELFF. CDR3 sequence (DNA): TGTGCCAGCAGCCCTTCTAGCGGAGACCGATCTGGGGAGCTGTTTTTT.

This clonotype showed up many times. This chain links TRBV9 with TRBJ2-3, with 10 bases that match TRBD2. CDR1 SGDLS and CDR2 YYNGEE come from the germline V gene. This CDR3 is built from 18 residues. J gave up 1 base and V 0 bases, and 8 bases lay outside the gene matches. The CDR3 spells CASSVGWQRGGRTDTQYF. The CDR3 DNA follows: TGTGCCAGCAGCGTAGGTTGGCAGCGGGGGGGACGCACAGATACGCAGTATTTT.

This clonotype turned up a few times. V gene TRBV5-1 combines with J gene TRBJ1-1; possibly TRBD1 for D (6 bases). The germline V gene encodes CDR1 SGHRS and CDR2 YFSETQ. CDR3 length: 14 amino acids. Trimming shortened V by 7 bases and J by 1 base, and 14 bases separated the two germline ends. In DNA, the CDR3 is TGCGCCAGCCGCCAGACAGGCACGAACACTGAAGCTTTCTTT. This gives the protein CASRQTGTNTEAFF.

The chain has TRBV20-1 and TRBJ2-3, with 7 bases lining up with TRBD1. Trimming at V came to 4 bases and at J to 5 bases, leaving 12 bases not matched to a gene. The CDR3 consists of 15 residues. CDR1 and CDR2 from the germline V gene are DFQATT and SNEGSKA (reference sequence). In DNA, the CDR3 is TGCAGTGCTACCCGACAGGGCTCCAAACGAGATACGCAGTATTTT. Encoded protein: CSATRQGSKRDTQYF.

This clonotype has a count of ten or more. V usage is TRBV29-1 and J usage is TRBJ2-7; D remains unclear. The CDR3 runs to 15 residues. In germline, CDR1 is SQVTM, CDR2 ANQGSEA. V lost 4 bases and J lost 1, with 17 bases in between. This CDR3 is CSVVGRSPASYEQYF. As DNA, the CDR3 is TGCAGCGTTGTCGGACGCTCGCCCGCTTCCTACGAGCAGTACTTC.

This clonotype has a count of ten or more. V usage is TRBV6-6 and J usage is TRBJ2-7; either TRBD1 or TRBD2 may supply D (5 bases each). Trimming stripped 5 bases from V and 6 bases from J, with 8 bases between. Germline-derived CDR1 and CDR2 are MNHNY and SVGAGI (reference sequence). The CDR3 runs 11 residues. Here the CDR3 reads CASSTGGEQYF. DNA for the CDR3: TGTGCCAGCAGTACTGGGGGCGAGCAGTACTTC.

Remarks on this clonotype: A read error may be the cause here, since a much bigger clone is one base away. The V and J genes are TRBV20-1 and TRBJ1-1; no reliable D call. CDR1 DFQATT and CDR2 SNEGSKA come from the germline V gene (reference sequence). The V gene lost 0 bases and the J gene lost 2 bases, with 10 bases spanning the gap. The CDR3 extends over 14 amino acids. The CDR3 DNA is TGCAGTGCTAGAGAACCAGACATTAACACTGAAGCTTTCTTT. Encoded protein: CSAREPDINTEAFF.

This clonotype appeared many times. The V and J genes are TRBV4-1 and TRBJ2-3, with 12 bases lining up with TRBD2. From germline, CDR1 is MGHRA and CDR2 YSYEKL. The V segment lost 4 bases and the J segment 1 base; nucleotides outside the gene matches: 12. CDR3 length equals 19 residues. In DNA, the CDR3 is TGCGCCAGCAGCCTAAGGACTAGCGGGGAGGCCTCGGGCACAGATACGCAGTATTTT. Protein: CASSLRTSGEASGTDTQYF.

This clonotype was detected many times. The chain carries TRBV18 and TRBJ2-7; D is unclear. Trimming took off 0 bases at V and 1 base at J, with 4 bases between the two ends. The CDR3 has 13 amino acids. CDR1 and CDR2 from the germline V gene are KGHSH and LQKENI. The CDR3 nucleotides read TGTGCCAGCTCACCACCGGGATCCTACGAGCAGTACTTC. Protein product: CASSPPGSYEQYF.